The next 10 T cell receptor beta chains were all read from a single sample in a study of blood T cell repertoires in COVID-19. Produced via immunoSEQ multiplex PCR; TCRdb's table is partial and in-frame only. The sample holds about 170,000 clones, about 90% seen once. Sequencing used PBMCs or T cells enriched from blood (not recorded which). These receptors all come from a woman aged 45-59 years who had recovered from COVID-19.

The chain couples TRBV28 to TRBJ2-1; D is unresolved. This CDR3 has 12 amino acids. Germline-derived CDR1 and CDR2 are MDHEN and SYDVKM. Trimming cost V 6 bases and J 6 bases, with 9 bases left between them. CDR3 sequence (DNA): TGTGCCAGCAGCCCCCGTCCCAATGAGCAGTTCTTC. This translates into CASSPRPNEQFF.

V gene TRBV19 combines with J gene TRBJ2-1, with 10 bases fitting TRBD2. Germline V gene sequence: CDR1 LNHDA, CDR2 SQIVND (reference sequence). V trimming: 6 bases; J trimming: 2 bases; junction bases outside the gene matches: 4. The CDR3 runs to 15 residues. As DNA, the CDR3 is TGTGCCAGTAGCATAACTAGCGGGACCTACAATGAGCAGTTCTTC. This gives the protein CASSITSGTYNEQFF. Variable domain in full (rest from reference TRBV19 and TRBJ2-1): DGGITQSPKYLFRKEGQNVTLSCEQNLNHDAMYWYRQDPGQGLRLIYYSQIVNDFQKGDIAEGYSVSREKKESFPLTVTSAQKNPTAFYLCASSITSGTYNEQFFGPGTRLTVL.

V gene TRBV10-2 combines with J gene TRBJ2-5, with 10 positions matching TRBD2. The CDR3 is 13 amino acids. CDR1 is WSHSY, CDR2 SAAADI, per germline. Germline trimming cut 5 bases from V and 6 bases from J; bases unmatched to any gene: 3. CDR3: CASSPSGRKTQYF. The CDR3 DNA reads TGCGCCAGCAGTCCTAGCGGGAGAAAGACCCAGTACTTC.

J is TRBJ1-6 and V is TRBV30, with D unclear. The germline CDR1 and CDR2 sequences are GTSNPN and SVGIG (reference sequence). The ends were cut back, 4 bases at V and 7 bases at J, with 14 bases in the middle. The CDR3 consists of 14 residues. DNA of the CDR3: TGTGCCTGGAATTTGGTTAGAGGGAATTCACCCCTCCACTTT. This encodes CAWNLVRGNSPLHF.

This clone turned up a few times. The rearrangement joins TRBV30 to TRBJ1-6, with 12 bases fitting TRBD1. V was clipped by 3 bases and J by 7 bases; unmatched bases: 7. The CDR3 extends over 16 amino acids. Germline V gene sequence: CDR1 GTSNPN, CDR2 SVGIG (reference sequence). The CDR3 region has the DNA TGTGCCTGGAGCGGGGACAGGGGGCTGGAGAATTCACCCCTCCACTTT. This encodes CAWSGDRGLENSPLHF.

This chain links TRBV6-1 with TRBJ1-3; a possible D gene is TRBD1 (5 bases). Germline assignment: CDR1 MNHNS and CDR2 SASEGT. This CDR3 has 16 residues. V lost 3 bases and J 0 bases, leaving 12 bases between the germline ends. The CDR3 bases are TGTGCCAGCAGTGAGGCTAAGGGGTTCTCTGGAAACACCATATATTTT. Its translation is CASSEAKGFSGNTIYF.

This chain uses TRBV9 with TRBJ2-5, with D possibly matching TRBD1 (6 bases). Germline V gene lookup returns CDR1 SGDLS and CDR2 YYNGEE. Trimming took off 2 bases at V and 5 bases at J, with 16 bases between the two ends. The CDR3 loop spans 15 amino acids. In DNA, the CDR3 is TGTGCCAGCAGCGTTCGGGACACTACGTACGAGACCCAGTACTTC. Protein product: CASSVRDTTYETQYF.

The rearrangement uses TRBV19 and TRBJ1-1; 9 bases are shared with TRBD1. The ends lost 5 bases at V and 4 bases at J; junction bases unmatched: 8. The CDR3 has 15 amino acids. Germline V gene sequence: CDR1 LNHDA, CDR2 SQIVND (reference sequence). CDR3 bases: TGTGCCAGTAGTGGCAGGGACAGGGCGTCCACTGAAGCTTTCTTT. It translates to CASSGRDRASTEAFF.

V gene TRBV10-2 combines with J gene TRBJ1-4; D is unclear. Germline V gives CDR1 WSHSY, CDR2 SAAADI. Trimming took off 6 bases at V and 1 base at J, with 9 bases between the two ends. The CDR3 length is 14 residues. DNA of the CDR3: TGCGCCAGCAGGCCGGGGTTAACTAATGAAAAACTGTTTTTT. Amino acids: CASRPGLTNEKLFF.

V gene TRBV5-1 combines with J gene TRBJ2-2; perhaps TRBD1 as D (7 bases). This CDR3 comprises 14 residues. Germline lookup yields CDR1 SGHRS and CDR2 YFSETQ. The V end lost 1 base, the J end lost 4 bases, and 8 bases lay between the germline ends. The CDR3, as DNA: TGCGCCAGCAGCTTGCAGGGGGGCACCGGGGAGCTGTTTTTT. This encodes CASSLQGGTGELFF. The whole variable domain, remainder taken from reference TRBV5-1 and TRBJ2-2, is KAGVTQTPRYLIKTRGQQVTLSCSPISGHRSVSWYQQTPGQGLQFLFEYFSETQRNKGNFPGRFSGRQFSNSRSEMNVSTLELGDSALYLCASSLQGGTGELFFGEGSRLTVL.